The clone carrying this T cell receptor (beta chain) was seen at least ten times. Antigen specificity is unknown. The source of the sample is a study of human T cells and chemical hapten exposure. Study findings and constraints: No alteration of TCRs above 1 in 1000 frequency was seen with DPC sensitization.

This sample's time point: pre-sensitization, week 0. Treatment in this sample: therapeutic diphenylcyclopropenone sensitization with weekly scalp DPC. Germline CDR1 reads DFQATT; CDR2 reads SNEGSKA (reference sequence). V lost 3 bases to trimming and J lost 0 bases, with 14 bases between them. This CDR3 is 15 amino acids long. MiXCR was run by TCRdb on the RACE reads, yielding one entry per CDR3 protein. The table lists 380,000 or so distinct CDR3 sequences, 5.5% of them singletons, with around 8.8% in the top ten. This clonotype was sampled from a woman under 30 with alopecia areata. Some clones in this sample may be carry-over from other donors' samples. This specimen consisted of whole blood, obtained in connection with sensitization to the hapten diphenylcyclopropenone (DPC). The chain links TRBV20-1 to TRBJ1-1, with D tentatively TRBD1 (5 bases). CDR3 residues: CSASLSGSMNTEAFF. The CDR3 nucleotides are TGCAGTGCTAGTCTGTCAGGGAGCATGAACACTGAAGCTTTCTTT.